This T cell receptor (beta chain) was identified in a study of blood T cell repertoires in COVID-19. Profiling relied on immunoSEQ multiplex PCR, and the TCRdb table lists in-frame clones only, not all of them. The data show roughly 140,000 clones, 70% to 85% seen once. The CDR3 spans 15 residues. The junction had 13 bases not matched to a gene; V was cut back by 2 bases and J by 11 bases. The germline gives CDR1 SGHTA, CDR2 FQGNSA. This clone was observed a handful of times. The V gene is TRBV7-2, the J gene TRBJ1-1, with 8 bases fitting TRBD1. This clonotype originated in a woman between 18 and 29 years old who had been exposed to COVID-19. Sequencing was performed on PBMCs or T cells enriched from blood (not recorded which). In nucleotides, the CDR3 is TGTGCCAGCAGCTTACAGTGGGACAGGCCTGGGGGTGCTTTCTTT. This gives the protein CASSLQWDRPGGAFF.